This T cell receptor beta chain was sequenced in a study of T cell clusters in autoimmune cytopenias. Study-level information: The median distinct TRB clonotype count was about 2,400 per sample, from a median roughly 47,000 reads. Whole-study results and caveats: Comparing secondary cytopenia with chronic lymphocytic leukemia showed no cluster-lack signature, apparently masked by lymphoma repertoire. Primary autoimmune cytopenia patients seemingly lacked the physiological T cell clusters found in healthy donors. TRB repertoire shifts in secondary cytopenia and chronic lymphocytic leukemia mostly reflected lymphoma, not autoimmunity.

This clonotype is deemed medium-sized (0.01 to 0.1%) by its frequency. No antigen is known for it. TRB amplification used approximately 270 ng of peripheral blood genomic DNA. The V gene's germline CDR1 is SQVTM and CDR2 ANQGSEA. The CDR3 is made up of 13 amino acids. TRB was amplified by touch-down multiplex PCR, primer pools A and B combined. After re-calling the multiplex PCR reads, TCRdb lists one entry per CDR3 protein, DNA absent. The sample table includes thousands of distinct CDR3 sequences. This TCR came from a human donor with an autoimmune cytopenia or autoimmune hepatitis (not recorded which). Sequencing was performed on peripheral blood. The V gene is TRBV29-1, the J gene TRBJ2-3. The CDR3 loop is CSVVRTSTDTQYF.